This T cell receptor beta chain emerged from a study of blood T cell repertoires in COVID-19. As for the study in general: From the United States, Italy and Spain came samples of acute and convalescent COVID-19. T cells, B-cell-depleted T cells, or PBMCs supplied cDNA or gDNA.

Source study methods: Reference gene primer amplification gave estimated nucleated cell counts. Repertoires were generated with immunoSEQ multiplex PCR, while TCRdb's copy carries only in-frame clones and drops some. Clone size and the V and J calls come from that table; the DNA yielded D and trimming. Counted here are tens of thousands of clones, around 90% occurring once; the ten biggest clones make up roughly 4.5%. Sequenced input: peripheral blood. The clonotype originates from a woman older than 75 with active or convalescent COVID-19.

The chain's CDR3 is CASSPQREETQYF. The CDR3 DNA sequence: TGTGCCAGCTCACCACAGAGGGAAGAGACCCAGTACTTC. The V and J genes are TRBV18 and TRBJ2-5; possibly TRBD2 for D (5 bases). The CDR3 spans 13 residues. Looked up from germline, CDR1 is KGHSH and CDR2 is LQKENI. Trimming removed 1 base at V and 3 bases at J, with 6 bases between.